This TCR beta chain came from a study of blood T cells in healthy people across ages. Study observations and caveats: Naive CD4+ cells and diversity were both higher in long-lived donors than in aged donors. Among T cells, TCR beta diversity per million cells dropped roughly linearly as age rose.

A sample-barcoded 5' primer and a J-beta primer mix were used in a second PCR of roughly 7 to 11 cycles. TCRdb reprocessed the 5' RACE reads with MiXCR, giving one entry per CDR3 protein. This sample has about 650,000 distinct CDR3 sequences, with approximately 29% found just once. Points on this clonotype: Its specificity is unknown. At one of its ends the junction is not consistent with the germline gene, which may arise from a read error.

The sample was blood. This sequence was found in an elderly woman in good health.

In DNA form, the CDR3 reads TGTGCCAGCAGCTCAGGGACCGCTAGAAGCACGGATACGCAGTATTTT. The encoded protein is CASSSGTARSTDTQYF. The chain combines TRBV7-2 with TRBJ2-3; D possibly uses TRBD1 or TRBD2 (5 bases each). The CDR3 runs 16 residues. Per the germline V gene, CDR1 is SGHTA and CDR2 is FQGNSA.